The 11 T cell receptor beta chains in this list originate from one sample, sequenced in a study of blood T cells in healthy people across ages. Primed by a sample-barcoded 5' primer and a J-beta primer mix, a second PCR proceeded for about 6 to 11 cycles. TCRdb processed the 5' RACE reads anew with MiXCR; each CDR3 protein has one entry. The sample lists over 1,300,000 distinct CDR3 sequences, almost 60% occurring once. The source material was blood. These receptor sequences come from a young man in good health.

J is TRBJ2-7 and V is TRBV20-1; 10 bases are shared with TRBD2. Germline CDR1 is DFQATT and CDR2 is SNEGSKA (reference sequence). The CDR3 runs 15 residues. The J segment lost 6 bases and the V segment lost 3 bases, leaving 11 bases of the junction unmatched. CDR3 DNA sequence: TGCAGTGCTAGTGAAAGCGGGAGGGCCTTCTCCGAGCAGTACTTC. As protein: CSASESGRAFSEQYF.

The rearrangement links TRBV20-1 to TRBJ1-1; D call uncertain. The V end lost 0 bases, the J end lost 3 bases, and 14 bases lay between the germline ends. This CDR3 is 15 amino acids long. The germline CDR1 and CDR2 sequences are DFQATT and SNEGSKA (reference sequence). CDR3 sequence: CSARDWGGEDTEAFF. For the CDR3, the DNA is TGCAGTGCTAGAGATTGGGGAGGAGAAGACACTGAAGCTTTCTTT.

This sequence joins TRBV11-2 and TRBJ2-2; 7 bases line up with TRBD1. J lost 6 bases, V lost 0 bases, and 19 bases had no gene match. CDR3 length: 20 amino acids. Germline lookup yields CDR1 SGHAT and CDR2 FQNNGV. The CDR3 DNA follows: TGTGCCAGCAGCTTAGATGGAGGAGGTTACGGCAGGGGGAAGGCCGGGGAGCTGTTTTTT. Translation gives CASSLDGGGYGRGKAGELFF. The full variable domain, its missing parts supplied by reference TRBV11-2 and TRBJ2-2, is EAGVAQSPRYKIIEKRQSVAFWCNPISGHATLYWYQQILGQGPKLLIQFQNNGVVDDSQLPKDRFSAERLKGVDSTLKIQPAKLEDSAVYLCASSLDGGGYGRGKAGELFFGEGSRLTVL.

This clonotype was picked up one time. The chain links TRBV4-3 to TRBJ2-5; perhaps TRBD2 as D (6 bases). Between the trimmed V and J ends, which lost 4 bases and 5 bases, there was a span of 17 bases. This CDR3 has 15 amino acids. Germline CDR1 is LGHNA and CDR2 is YSLEER. CDR3 sequence: CASSPQLAAIETQYF. Written as DNA, the CDR3 is TGCGCCAGCAGCCCCCAACTAGCAGCCATCGAGACCCAGTACTTC.

The V and J genes are TRBV7-2 and TRBJ2-3; 12 nucleotides line up with TRBD2. In germline, CDR1 is SGHTA, CDR2 FQGNSA. The CDR3 is made up of 17 amino acids. Trimming at V came to 1 base and at J to 5 bases, leaving 7 bases not matched to a gene. The CDR3 DNA sequence: TGTGCCAGCAGCTTAGTTACTAGCGGGAGGTTAGGAGATACGCAGTATTTT. This encodes CASSLVTSGRLGDTQYF.

This clonotype has more than one count but fewer than ten. The chain couples TRBV10-3 to TRBJ1-2; D possibly corresponds to TRBD1 (6 bases). This CDR3 spans 14 amino acids. Germline values: CDR1 ENHRY, CDR2 SYGVKD. Deletions cut 0 bases from V and 6 bases from J, with 11 bases between. CDR3 sequence reads: CAISESGTRNGYTF. The CDR3 nucleotides are TGTGCCATCAGTGAGTCAGGGACAAGAAATGGCTACACCTTC.

The V and J genes are TRBV7-9 and TRBJ2-2; 7 nucleotides align to TRBD1. The CDR3 extends over 17 amino acids. Germline V gene data show CDR1 as SEHNR and CDR2 as FQNEAQ (reference sequence). V gave up 5 bases and J gave up 6 bases; unmatched junction bases: 15. CDR3 DNA sequence: TGTGCCAGCAGCCCCCCGACAGGGCGGTATTCCCCCGGGGAGCTGTTTTTT. It is translated as CASSPPTGRYSPGELFF. Complete variable domain (other parts from reference TRBV7-9 and TRBJ2-2): DTGVSQNPRHKITKRGQNVTFRCDPISEHNRLYWYRQTLGQGPEFLTYFQNEAQLEKSRLLSDRFSAERPKGSFSTLEIQRTEQGDSAMYLCASSPPTGRYSPGELFFGEGSRLTVL.

This clonotype was seen once. V is TRBV11-2 and J is TRBJ1-6, with D unresolved. Trimming took off 4 bases at V and 11 bases at J, with 9 bases between the two ends. There are 12 residues in the CDR3. Germline CDR1 and CDR2: SGHAT and FQNNGV. DNA for the CDR3: TGTGCCAGCAGCTCCGCTTCTCCACCCCTCCACTTT. It yields the protein CASSSASPPLHF.

This clonotype has only a few counts. This chain links TRBV29-1 with TRBJ2-7; D tentatively reads TRBD1 or TRBD2 (5 bases each). The V and J ends lost 3 bases and 4 bases respectively, with 16 bases between them. Per germline, CDR1 SQVTM and CDR2 ANQGSEA. This CDR3 has 14 amino acids. The chain's CDR3 is CSVDEGHEGYEQYF. CDR3 nucleotides: TGCAGCGTTGATGAAGGCCATGAGGGGTACGAGCAGTACTTC.

The chain recombines TRBV3-1 with TRBJ2-5; perhaps TRBD1 as D (7 bases). The CDR3 is 18 amino acids. V was pared by 0 bases and J by 2 bases, with 19 bases between. Looked up from germline, CDR1 is LGHDT and CDR2 is YNNKEL (reference sequence). CDR3 residues: CASSQEVEGASPQETQYF. The CDR3 region has the DNA TGTGCCAGCAGCCAAGAGGTGGAGGGGGCCAGTCCACAAGAGACCCAGTACTTC.

The J gene is TRBJ2-6, the V gene TRBV28; D gene ambiguous. Deletions cut 5 bases from V and 5 bases from J, with 10 bases between. Germline V gene data show CDR1 as MDHEN and CDR2 as SYDVKM. This CDR3 contains 14 residues. Here the CDR3 reads CASSPPGWANVLTF. DNA of the CDR3: TGTGCCAGCAGTCCCCCGGGCTGGGCCAACGTCCTGACTTTC.